This T cell receptor (beta chain) is from a study of Graves' ophthalmopathy and Graves' hyperthyroidism. Points from the study as a whole: Discrimination between ophthalmopathy and stable hyperthyroidism by a 13-signature model showed 87.88% sensitivity and about 80% specificity.

Amplified TCR beta CDR3 regions were obtained using RNA transcripts as template. Second-round multiplex PCR followed a first-round RT-PCR using HTBI primers. TCRdb fed the multiplex PCR reads into MiXCR, producing one record per CDR3 protein. The sample records 350,000 to 450,000 distinct CDR3 sequences, approximately 21% being singletons. This clonotype has only a few counts. Its specificity is not known. Just one base apart from a much larger clone, this may be a read error. The authors used Ficoll-Paque density gradient centrifugation to separate PBMCs. The input was approximately 10 ml of fresh peripheral blood. Sequences were obtained from peripheral blood. The TCR was taken from a woman younger than 35 with stable Graves' hyperthyroidism.

The CDR3 loop is CASSLPTLGTGTQNIQYF. The CDR3 DNA sequence: TGTGCCAGCAGTTTACCTACCCTCGGGACAGGGACCCAAAACATTCAGTACTTC. The J gene is TRBJ2-4, the V gene TRBV28; 9 positions agree with TRBD1. From germline, CDR1 is MDHEN and CDR2 SYDVKM. This CDR3 is 18 amino acids long. V was pared by 2 bases and J by 5 bases, with 13 bases of the junction left unmatched.